The rows below give T cell receptor beta chains drawn from one sample of a study of blood T cell repertoires in COVID-19. Repertoires were generated with immunoSEQ multiplex PCR, while TCRdb's copy carries only in-frame clones and drops some. The sample lists around 300,000 clones; 89% were seen once. Sequencing was carried out using peripheral blood. These receptors were taken from a woman in her thirties or forties who had recovered from COVID-19. Each CDR3 is given without its conserved first and last residue.

>TRBV5-4|TRBJ2-1
ASSGTNEQF
>TRBV27|TRBJ2-1
ASSLSGQINEQF
>TRBV5-1|TRBJ2-3
ASSLGSSVDTDTQY
>TRBV5-1|TRBJ1-1
ASSLTGAYTEAF
>TRBV29-1|TRBJ2-3
SVASGEGTDTQY
>TRBV7-6|TRBJ2-1
ASSFRQYNEQF
>TRBV27|TRBJ2-2
ASSLRGSTGELF
>TRBV15|TRBJ2-1
ATSRVGAGVFNEQF
>TRBV5-1|TRBJ2-3
ASSPGTSGNQGTDTQY
>TRBV24-1|TRBJ2-5
ATSDASGGQETQY
>TRBV18|TRBJ1-6
ASSPSGTGDSPLH
>TRBV28|TRBJ1-4
ASTQGGWGATNEKLF
>TRBV27|TRBJ1-5
ASRDRARNQPQH
>TRBV11-3|TRBJ2-5
ASSFSGTQETQY
>TRBV19|TRBJ1-4
AHIPPWQGEKEKLF
>TRBV5-8|TRBJ2-2
ASSFFGTGQVGELF
>TRBV5-4|TRBJ2-3
ASSLSSGIDTQY
>TRBV5-1|TRBJ2-5
ASSLVSSGEETQY
>TRBV12-5|TRBJ1-3
ASGHQQGNTIY
>TRBV27|TRBJ1-2
ASSLRTGAPYGYT
>TRBV28|TRBJ1-1
ASSLGGRTEAF
>TRBV30|TRBJ2-7
AWTPPGTGAYEQY
>TRBV27|TRBJ2-5
ASSLGRGSQETQY
>TRBV11-3|TRBJ2-1
ASSFVGLAGLSSYNEQF
>TRBV11-3|TRBJ2-1
ASSTRGGNYNEQF
>TRBV5-1|TRBJ2-5
ASSWRTGSDGETQY
>TRBV2|TRBJ2-7
ASSGTSAYEQY
>TRBV24-1|TRBJ2-3
ATSDRNLAGVTDTQY
>TRBV4-2|TRBJ2-7
ASSQGGTGLSDEQY
>TRBV6-6|TRBJ2-7
ASRPGTGGAGYEQY
>TRBV2|TRBJ2-3
ASSQSLAGESTDTQY
>TRBV5-5|TRBJ2-7
ASSPSTLYEQY
>TRBV29-1|TRBJ1-1
SVEPGPLGSRSNTEAF
>TRBV2|TRBJ1-1
ASIQGEAF
>TRBV11-2|TRBJ2-7
ASSLDGTGIHEQY
>TRBV11-2|TRBJ2-5
ASSSGLAGGYETQY
>TRBV28|TRBJ1-5
ASSVTGEGQPQH
>TRBV10-3|TRBJ2-7
AISEGQGSYEQY